The rows below give T cell receptor beta chains drawn from one sample of a study of shared clonotypes between healthy human individuals. The method was immunoSEQ multiplex PCR; TCRdb's version includes in-frame clones alone and lacks a portion of them. The sample yields about 2.3 million clones, around 92% seen once. Sequencing used naive CD4+ T cells from PBMCs. These receptors all come from a man younger than 35 in good health. Some clones in this sample may be carry-over from other donors' samples. Both conserved end residues are trimmed from each CDR3.

TRBJ2-3	TRBV5-4	ASSSSGFTDTQY
TRBJ1-4	TRBV5-1	ASSFRDSNEKLF
TRBJ2-5	TRBV14	ASSLGTTNQETQY
TRBJ1-6	TRBV25-1	ASSGTGGGHSPLH
TRBJ1-2	TRBV30	AWSWGFLEGGYT
TRBJ1-5	TRBV19	ASSLRTGGFNQPQH
TRBJ2-4	TRBV29-1	SVDSGNNIQY
TRBJ2-2	TRBV28	ASSLVTPGELF
TRBJ1-5	TRBV28	ASHLTGGNQPQH
TRBJ2-7	TRBV6-5	ASTRPGREQY
TRBJ2-3	TRBV7-9	ASSAGPSRGTQY
TRBJ2-1	TRBV5-4	ASSPGLAGGPINEQF
TRBJ1-5	TRBV27	ASSLVDSDPDQPQH
TRBJ2-1	TRBV28	ASSLTGNEQF
TRBJ2-5	TRBV28	ASSLSRGYETQY
TRBJ2-7	TRBV27	ASRPRGAGHEQY
TRBJ2-1	TRBV5-1	ASSPNFYEQF
TRBJ2-7	TRBV27	ASSIPGRAPGEQY
TRBJ2-5	TRBV5-4	ASSSPGQGVETQY
TRBJ2-5	TRBV28	ASSPNPGSGQFVWETQY
TRBJ2-7	TRBV11-3	ASTSPGRGPSYEQY
TRBJ2-5	TRBV27	ASSFGGSRETQY
TRBJ2-5	TRBV5-1	ASSLGGVLETQY
TRBJ1-5	TRBV19	ASSTPGQGYNQPQH
TRBJ2-3	TRBV9	ASSGGTGTGVQY